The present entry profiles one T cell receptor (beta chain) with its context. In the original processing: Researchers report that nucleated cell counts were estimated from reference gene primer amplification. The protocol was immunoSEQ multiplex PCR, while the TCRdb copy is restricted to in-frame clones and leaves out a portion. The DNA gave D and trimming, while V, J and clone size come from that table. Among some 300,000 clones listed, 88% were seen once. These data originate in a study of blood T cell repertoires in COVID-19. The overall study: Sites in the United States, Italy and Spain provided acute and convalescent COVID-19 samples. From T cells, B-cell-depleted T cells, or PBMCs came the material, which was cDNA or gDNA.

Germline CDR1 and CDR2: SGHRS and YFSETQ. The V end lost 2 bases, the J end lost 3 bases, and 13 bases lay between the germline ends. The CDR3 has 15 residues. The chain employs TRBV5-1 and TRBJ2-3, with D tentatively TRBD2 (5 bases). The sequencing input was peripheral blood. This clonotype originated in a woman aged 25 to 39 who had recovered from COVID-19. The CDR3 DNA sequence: TGCGCCAGCAGCTTATCTCCACCGGGGACAGATACGCAGTATTTT. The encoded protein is CASSLSPPGTDTQYF.